Listed below are T cell receptor beta chains from one sample, sequenced in a study of spatial heterogeneity in lung cancer. TCRdb reprocessed the 5' RACE reads with MiXCR, giving one entry per CDR3 protein. The data show about 47,000 distinct CDR3 sequences, with 12% seen just once and around 32% held by the top ten. This sample comprised PBMCs, obtained at follow-up. These receptors were obtained from a male donor with early-stage non-small cell lung cancer. Both conserved end residues are part of each CDR3. The D gene is left open where the match is weak. Clone size is shown for a subset of rows, as once, few, many or a class of expanded clone.

d_gene,len,abundance,v_gene,j_gene,CDR3aa,CDR3nt
TRBD2,13,NA,TRBV7-7,TRBJ2-1,CASSLGGNHEQFF,TGTGCCAGCAGCTTGGGAGGGAACCATGAGCAGTTCTTC
TRBD1,14,many,TRBV5-1,TRBJ2-1,CASSLAGTGLEQFF,TGCGCCAGCAGCTTGGCCGGGACAGGCTTAGAGCAGTTCTTC
TRBD1,14,few,TRBV29-1,TRBJ2-7,CSVVKGTGGYEQYF,TGCAGCGTTGTTAAGGGGACAGGGGGCTACGAGCAGTACTTC
NA,14,many,TRBV9,TRBJ2-5,CASSVAAGQETQYF,TGTGCCAGCAGCGTAGCAGCAGGTCAAGAGACCCAGTACTTC
NA,16,few,TRBV19,TRBJ1-5,CASSIRISSGDQPQHF,TGTGCCAGTAGTATAAGAATTTCGTCCGGGGACCAGCCCCAGCATTTT
TRBD1,14,many,TRBV7-6,TRBJ1-1,CASSQTGEGTEAFF,TGTGCCAGCAGCCAGACAGGGGAGGGGACTGAAGCTTTCTTT
TRBD2,15,few,TRBV6-2/TRBV6-3,TRBJ2-5,CASRKGLAGKETQYF,TGTGCCAGCAGAAAAGGACTAGCGGGAAAAGAGACCCAGTACTTC
TRBD2,17,many,TRBV13,TRBJ2-3,CASSLSVWRESGDTQYF,TGTGCCAGCAGCTTAAGCGTCTGGCGGGAGTCGGGAGATACGCAGTATTTT
NA,13,few,TRBV29-1,TRBJ1-5,CSVVWGSNQPQHF,TGCAGCGTTGTGTGGGGGAGCAATCAGCCCCAGCATTTT
NA,13,many,TRBV20-1,TRBJ1-1,CSASRTRNTEAFF,TGCAGTGCTTCCCGGACTCGGAACACTGAAGCTTTCTTT
NA,16,NA,TRBV6-1,TRBJ1-4,CASSEGVAGRGVKLFF,TGTGCCAGCAGTGAGGGGGTAGCAGGGCGAGGAGTAAAACTGTTTTTT
NA,14,NA,TRBV5-1,TRBJ1-5,CASSFEGNNQPQHF,TGCGCCAGCAGCTTTGAGGGTAACAATCAGCCCCAGCATTTT
NA,16,many,TRBV5-1,TRBJ2-1,CASSLAVASSYNEQFF,TGCGCCAGCAGCTTGGCAGTCGCGAGCTCCTACAATGAGCAGTTCTTC